The next 19 T cell receptor beta chains were all read from a single sample in a study of cytomegalovirus exposure and HLA in healthy donors. The primer mix had 60 Vbeta and 13 Jbeta primers. The method was immunoSEQ multiplex PCR; TCRdb's version includes in-frame clones alone and lacks a portion of them. Of about 170,000 clones detected, approximately 78% appear once; the ten largest clones hold under 2%. The sequenced material came from PBMCs. The receptor set was obtained from a woman between 18 and 29 years old in good health and CMV-seronegative.

The count of this clone is one. This rearrangement joins TRBV29-1 to TRBJ2-7, with D tentatively TRBD2 (5 bases). The germline V gene encodes CDR1 SQVTM and CDR2 ANQGSEA. This CDR3 contains 15 residues. Trimming left V 1 base short and J 3 bases short, with 16 bases between. CDR3 sequence (DNA): TGCAGCGTTGAAGTTCTCGGGGAACCCCTCTACGAGCAGTACTTC. This translates into CSVEVLGEPLYEQYF.

This clone has a handful of counts. The chain uses TRBV7-9 and TRBJ2-7; 8 bases fit TRBD1. The CDR3 contains 16 residues. Germline lookup yields CDR1 SEHNR and CDR2 FQNEAQ (reference sequence). V dropped 1 base and J dropped 0; count of bases not matched to a gene: 5. CDR3 bases: TGTGCCAGCAGCTTAGTGACAGGGGTTAGCTCCTACGAGCAGTACTTC. Translating it yields CASSLVTGVSSYEQYF.

The chain recombines TRBV21-1 with TRBJ2-5; TRBD1 is taken as the D call from the table, unchecked against the DNA. TRBV21-1 is classified as a pseudogene. The length of the CDR3 is 20 residues. CDR3 sequence (DNA): TGTGCCAGCAGCAACCGTTTAGACAGGGCGGTGGCCCAGTACCAAGAGACCCAGTACTTC. It encodes CASSNRLDRAVAQYQETQYF.

The V gene is TRBV6-1, the J gene TRBJ1-1; the D gene is possibly TRBD1 (6 bases). The germline CDR1 and CDR2 sequences are MNHNS and SASEGT. Trimming took off 1 base at V and 11 bases at J, with 17 bases between the two ends. CDR3 length: 14 residues. The CDR3 loop reads CASSEGSGTLRAFF. As DNA, the CDR3 is TGTGCCAGCAGTGAAGGTTCGGGGACACTCCGGGCTTTCTTT.

This clone occurred once. The chain carries TRBV6-1 and TRBJ2-7; 7 nucleotides agree with TRBD1. This CDR3 contains 14 residues. Germline V lookup: CDR1 MNHNS, CDR2 SASEGT. The trim removed 5 bases at V and 2 bases at J, leaving 6 bases unmatched. CDR3 region: CASSLTGSTYEQYF. CDR3 sequence (DNA): TGTGCCAGCAGTTTGACAGGGTCGACCTACGAGCAGTACTTC.

The rearrangement links TRBV6-1 to TRBJ1-1; 8 nucleotides match TRBD1. From germline, CDR1 is MNHNS and CDR2 SASEGT. V lost 7 bases to trimming and J lost 2 bases; unmatched junction nucleotides: 6. This CDR3 is 14 amino acids long. The CDR3, as DNA: TGTGCCAGCACCACTGCAGGGGGCAACACTGAAGCTTTCTTT. This encodes CASTTAGGNTEAFF.

This clone was detected only a few times. CDR3 nucleotide sequence: TGTGCCAGCAGCTTAGGTTTGGGCCTAGCGGGATCCAATGAGCAGTTCTTC. Translating it yields CASSLGLGLAGSNEQFF. V is TRBV7-3 and J is TRBJ2-1; TRBD2 matches 9 bases. CDR3 length: 17 residues. CDR1 and CDR2 from the germline V gene are SGHTA and FQGTGA. The V segment lost 2 bases and the J segment 6 bases; nucleotides outside the gene matches: 11.

This sequence joins TRBV6-1 and TRBJ1-1; D is unresolved. The germline V and J ends were trimmed by 6 bases and 2 bases, with 13 bases remaining between them. Germline values: CDR1 MNHNS, CDR2 SASEGT. The CDR3 is 14 amino acids. The CDR3, as DNA: TGTGCCAGCAGAGATCCGGGGTACAACACTGAAGCTTTCTTT. Its translation: CASRDPGYNTEAFF.

This chain uses TRBV11-1 with TRBJ1-3; 9 nucleotides line up with TRBD1. V was clipped by 7 bases and J by 4 bases; unmatched bases: 11. The germline V gene encodes CDR1 SGHAT and CDR2 FQDESV (reference sequence). This CDR3 has 16 residues. This chain's CDR3 is CASISSGTGSGNTIYF. The CDR3 region has the DNA TGTGCCAGCATCTCTTCCGGGACAGGGTCCGGAAACACCATATATTTT.

This clone was seen once. The V call is TRBV5-4, the J call TRBJ2-1; the match to TRBD2 covers 9 bases. Per germline, CDR1 SGHNT and CDR2 YYREEE (reference sequence). V was pared by 5 bases and J by 9 bases, with 9 bases of the junction left unmatched. CDR3 length: 14 residues. CDR3: CASRLAGGNSEQFF. Written as DNA, the CDR3 is TGTGCCAGCAGGCTGGCGGGGGGGAATTCTGAGCAGTTCTTC.

The rearrangement joins TRBV2 to TRBJ2-5; D ambiguous. V lost 4 bases and J 3 bases, leaving 9 bases between the germline ends. Germline CDR1 is SNHLY and CDR2 is FYNNEI. There are 13 residues in the CDR3. CDR3 sequence reads: CASSVADEETQYF. The CDR3 nucleotides are TGTGCCAGCAGTGTGGCAGATGAAGAGACCCAGTACTTC.

CDR3 sequence reads: CASSQGALLSYEQYF. The CDR3 nucleotides are TGCGCCAGCAGCCAAGGCGCCCTACTCTCCTACGAGCAGTACTTC. The V gene is TRBV4-1, the J gene TRBJ2-7; D unclear. The germline V gene encodes CDR1 MGHRA and CDR2 YSYEKL. The CDR3 is made up of 15 amino acids. V was clipped by 1 base and J by 0 bases, with 10 bases between them.

The chain employs TRBV7-9 and TRBJ2-2; 10 nucleotides match TRBD1. This CDR3 region has 18 residues. J lost 1 base, V lost 6 bases, and 11 bases had no gene match. Germline loops: CDR1 SEHNR, CDR2 FQNEAQ (reference sequence). The CDR3 bases are TGTGCCAGCAGACCAAGCCGGGACAGGGGTCTGAACACCGGGGAGCTGTTTTTT. Translated, it gives CASRPSRDRGLNTGELFF.

CDR3 loop: CASSSRQGADTEAFF. CDR3 sequence (DNA): TGTGCCAGCAGCTCAAGACAGGGGGCAGACACTGAAGCTTTCTTT. J is TRBJ1-1 and V is TRBV11-2, with 10 bases lining up with TRBD1. With V trimmed by 4 bases and J by 3 bases, 5 bases remained unmatched. Germline CDR1 and CDR2: SGHAT and FQNNGV. This CDR3 is built from 15 residues. Variable domain in full (rest from reference TRBV11-2 and TRBJ1-1): EAGVAQSPRYKIIEKRQSVAFWCNPISGHATLYWYQQILGQGPKLLIQFQNNGVVDDSQLPKDRFSAERLKGVDSTLKIQPAKLEDSAVYLCASSSRQGADTEAFFGQGTRLTVV.

CDR3 in amino acids: CASSPGGRADLAFF. CDR3 nucleotide sequence: TGTGCCAGCAGCCCAGGGGGCAGGGCGGACTTAGCTTTCTTT. This sequence joins TRBV7-8 and TRBJ1-1; 8 positions agree with TRBD1. The germline V gene encodes CDR1 SGHVS and CDR2 FQNEAQ. The CDR3 is 14 residues long. V gave up 5 bases and J gave up 10 bases; unmatched junction bases: 12.

This clone was seen more than once but under ten times. The V gene is TRBV28, the J gene TRBJ2-5; D perhaps matches TRBD2 (5 bases). Per the germline V gene, CDR1 is MDHEN and CDR2 is SYDVKM. The CDR3 totals 15 residues. The V gene lost 1 base and the J gene lost 11 bases, with 20 bases spanning the gap. The CDR3 loop reads CASSLFSTGNGEQYF. For the CDR3, the DNA is TGTGCCAGCAGTTTATTTTCAACGGGGAATGGGGAGCAGTACTTC.

This clone was found a few times. The chain is built from TRBV19 and TRBJ1-5, with TRBD1 matching over 8 bases. The length of the CDR3 is 18 residues. Trimming cost V 6 bases and J 2 bases; bases outside gene matches: 15. Looked up from germline, CDR1 is LNHDA and CDR2 is SQIVND (reference sequence). CDR3 protein: CASSLGQGLPMGNQPQHF. As DNA, the CDR3 is TGTGCCAGTAGCCTAGGACAGGGCCTACCCATGGGCAATCAGCCCCAGCATTTT.

The chain combines TRBV6-1 with TRBJ2-7; 8 positions agree with TRBD2. CDR3 length: 15 amino acids. Germline V CDR1 and CDR2: MNHNS, SASEGT. The V and J ends lost 6 bases and 3 bases, in that order; junction bases with no gene match: 10. The CDR3 is CASRIREGGFYEQYF. The CDR3 coding sequence is TGTGCCAGCAGGATCCGGGAGGGCGGGTTCTACGAGCAGTACTTC.

The chain is built from TRBV6-1 and TRBJ1-4; 9 nucleotides agree with TRBD1. CDR3 length equals 16 residues. V gave up 2 bases and J gave up 8 bases; unmatched junction bases: 9. Germline V CDR1 and CDR2: MNHNS, SASEGT. The CDR3 DNA follows: TGTGCCAGCAGTGAATATGCCGGGACAGGGTGGGAAAAACTGTTTTTT. Protein product: CASSEYAGTGWEKLFF.